This TCR beta chain was captured by sequencing in a study of T cell changes during pregnancy in multiple sclerosis. CDR1 and CDR2 (germline): LGHNA, YSLEER. The CDR3 runs to 18 residues. The V segment lost 1 base and the J segment 1 base; nucleotides outside the gene matches: 11. Sequencing used immunoSEQ multiplex PCR; TCRdb keeps in-frame clones, though not all of them. The data hold 50,000 or so clones, with 93% observed a single time. The input for sequencing was peripheral blood, taken in the second trimester of pregnancy. The chain couples TRBV4-3 to TRBJ1-1, with 8 bases lining up with TRBD1. The clonotype originates from a female donor with multiple sclerosis, enrolled in a pregnancy study. The CDR3 nucleotides read TGCGCCAGCAGCCAAGTAACAGGGGGGGTTATCGGGAACACTGAAGCTTTCTTT. Translated, it gives CASSQVTGGVIGNTEAFF.